This is a list of T cell receptor beta chains from one sample in a study of blood T cell repertoires in COVID-19. The repertoire was sequenced with immunoSEQ multiplex PCR; TCRdb's copy has only in-frame clones and lacks some. The repertoire holds 150,000 to 200,000 clones, more than 65% seen once, with less than 20% in the top ten. The source material was PBMCs or T cells enriched from blood (not recorded which). These receptors all come from a woman aged 50 to 65 with acute COVID-19. CDR3s include the opening cysteine and the closing phenylalanine or tryptophan. The order of the fields is V gene, clone size, J gene, D gene, CDR3 protein, CDR3 DNA. A D gene is named only where the DNA matches it firmly. The listing skips clone size in some rows; elsewhere it reads once, few, many or a size class.

V gene: TRBV7-9
clone size: -
J gene: TRBJ1-1
D gene: -
CDR3 protein: CASRVLTEAFF
CDR3 DNA: TGTGCCAGCCGGGTCCTCACTGAAGCTTTCTTT

V gene: TRBV11-2
clone size: -
J gene: TRBJ2-3
D gene: -
CDR3 protein: CASSLGVGATDTQYF
CDR3 DNA: TGTGCCAGCAGCTTAGGGGTTGGGGCCACAGATACGCAGTATTTT

V gene: TRBV5-4
clone size: once
J gene: TRBJ1-5
D gene: TRBD1
CDR3 protein: CASSQDPGQHWPQHF
CDR3 DNA: TGTGCCAGCAGCCAGGATCCGGGACAGCACTGGCCCCAGCATTTT

V gene: TRBV7-2
clone size: -
J gene: TRBJ2-3
D gene: TRBD1
CDR3 protein: CASSLTRQGLDTQYF
CDR3 DNA: TGTGCCAGCAGCTTAACCAGACAGGGGTTAGATACGCAGTATTTT

V gene: TRBV2
clone size: -
J gene: TRBJ2-4
D gene: -
CDR3 protein: CASRGTLGKNIQYF
CDR3 DNA: TGTGCCAGCAGGGGGACTTTGGGCAAAAACATTCAGTACTTC

V gene: TRBV29-1
clone size: -
J gene: TRBJ1-4
D gene: TRBD1
CDR3 protein: CSVATGGSEKLFF
CDR3 DNA: TGCAGCGTTGCGACAGGGGGTAGTGAAAAACTGTTTTTT

V gene: TRBV7-2
clone size: -
J gene: TRBJ1-1
D gene: TRBD1
CDR3 protein: CASSPRQGKEYTEAFF
CDR3 DNA: TGTGCCAGCAGCCCCCGACAGGGTAAGGAGTACACTGAAGCTTTCTTT

V gene: TRBV7-9
clone size: -
J gene: TRBJ1-4
D gene: -
CDR3 protein: CASSLARLNGGEKLFF
CDR3 DNA: TGTGCCAGCAGCTTAGCGCGATTGAACGGGGGAGAAAAACTGTTTTTT

V gene: TRBV7-2
clone size: -
J gene: TRBJ1-1
D gene: -
CDR3 protein: CASSLGVYRDTEAFF
CDR3 DNA: TGTGCCAGCAGCTTAGGGGTCTACAGGGACACTGAAGCTTTCTTT

V gene: TRBV30
clone size: -
J gene: TRBJ1-1
D gene: TRBD1
CDR3 protein: CAWSQGFQNDRVNTEAFF
CDR3 DNA: TGTGCCTGGAGCCAAGGTTTCCAAAACGACAGGGTAAACACTGAAGCTTTCTTT

V gene: TRBV5-3
clone size: -
J gene: TRBJ1-1
D gene: -
CDR3 protein: CARSTDSEAFF
CDR3 DNA: TGTGCCAGAAGCACCGACAGTGAAGCTTTCTTT

V gene: TRBV30
clone size: few
J gene: TRBJ1-2
D gene: -
CDR3 protein: CAWRGASYTF
CDR3 DNA: TGTGCCTGGAGGGGGGCAAGCTACACCTTC

V gene: TRBV6-6
clone size: -
J gene: TRBJ1-5
D gene: -
CDR3 protein: CASSPTGRGNQPQHF
CDR3 DNA: TGTGCCAGCAGTCCCACAGGACGGGGCAATCAGCCCCAGCATTTT

V gene: TRBV5-1
clone size: -
J gene: TRBJ2-5
D gene: -
CDR3 protein: CASSRGEETQYF
CDR3 DNA: TGCGCCAGCAGCAGAGGTGAAGAGACCCAGTACTTC

V gene: TRBV29-1
clone size: -
J gene: TRBJ2-3
D gene: TRBD2
CDR3 protein: CSVEGPSGGYTDTQYF
CDR3 DNA: TGCAGCGTTGAAGGACCCAGCGGGGGGTACACAGATACGCAGTATTTT

V gene: TRBV10-1
clone size: -
J gene: TRBJ2-3
D gene: -
CDR3 protein: CASSEVSGGTDTQYF
CDR3 DNA: TGCGCCAGCAGTGAGGTTTCGGGAGGCACAGATACGCAGTATTTT

V gene: TRBV5-6
clone size: -
J gene: TRBJ2-3
D gene: -
CDR3 protein: CASSPAAVTDTQYF
CDR3 DNA: TGTGCCAGCAGCCCAGCGGCGGTCACAGATACGCAGTATTTT

V gene: TRBV9
clone size: -
J gene: TRBJ2-1
D gene: -
CDR3 protein: CASSRGHNEQFF
CDR3 DNA: TGTGCCAGCAGCCGGGGTCACAATGAGCAGTTCTTC

V gene: TRBV9
clone size: -
J gene: TRBJ2-1
D gene: -
CDR3 protein: CASSVVDRSFEQFF
CDR3 DNA: TGTGCCAGCAGCGTGGTGGACAGATCTTTTGAGCAGTTCTTC

V gene: TRBV4-2
clone size: many
J gene: TRBJ1-1
D gene: -
CDR3 protein: CASSQDRISPNTEAFF
CDR3 DNA: TGTGCCAGCAGCCAAGACAGAATTTCCCCGAACACTGAAGCTTTCTTT

V gene: TRBV10-1
clone size: -
J gene: TRBJ1-5
D gene: TRBD1
CDR3 protein: CASGGDREGLSNQPQHF
CDR3 DNA: TGCGCCAGCGGGGGGGACAGGGAAGGCCTTAGCAATCAGCCCCAGCATTTT

V gene: TRBV3-1/TRBV3-2
clone size: -
J gene: TRBJ2-2
D gene: -
CDR3 protein: CASSSLRYTGELFF
CDR3 DNA: TGTGCCAGCAGTTCCCTGAGGTACACCGGGGAGCTGTTTTTT

V gene: TRBV2
clone size: -
J gene: TRBJ2-6
D gene: TRBD1
CDR3 protein: CASSRDRGSGANVLTF
CDR3 DNA: TGTGCCAGCAGTAGGGACAGGGGCTCTGGGGCCAACGTCCTGACTTTC

V gene: TRBV6-4
clone size: many
J gene: TRBJ2-3
D gene: -
CDR3 protein: CASSVVSGGTDTQYF
CDR3 DNA: TGTGCCAGCAGTGTGGTGTCAGGGGGCACAGATACGCAGTATTTT

V gene: TRBV19
clone size: -
J gene: TRBJ1-2
D gene: -
CDR3 protein: CASRTTPDGYTF
CDR3 DNA: TGTGCCAGTAGGACAACACCTGATGGCTACACCTTC